One and the same sample provided the 21 T cell receptor beta chains below, sequenced in a study of regulatory T cells in long-lasting Graves disease. Described time point: newly diagnosed GD, antithyroid drugs for less than 3 months. PBMC-extracted RNA yielded the TCR library. CDR3-region Arm-PCR and iRepertoire HTBI primers produced the TCR beta libraries. Using its own MiXCR run on the multiplex PCR reads, TCRdb lists one record per CDR3 protein. The table shows 500,000 to 700,000 distinct CDR3 sequences, with approximately 15% occurring only once. These data were likewise used in another study, on T cells in Graves' hyperthyroidism and ophthalmopathy.

The specimen was peripheral blood mononuclear cells (PBMCs), collected at new diagnosis, from a patient treated with antithyroid drugs. The receptors derive from a woman aged 25 to 45 with Graves disease.

This clonotype has a count of ten or more. The chain couples TRBV2 to TRBJ2-1; a possible D gene is TRBD1 (6 bases). Germline-derived CDR1 and CDR2 are SNHLY and FYNNEI. V lost 7 bases to trimming and J lost 9 bases, with 22 bases between them. The CDR3 totals 15 residues. CDR3 bases: TGTGCCAGCAAGGGGAACGGGACACCACGGGGTGAGCAGTTCTTC. This gives the protein CASKGNGTPRGEQFF.

This clonotype was picked up many times. The chain recombines TRBV11-2 with TRBJ1-1; D might be TRBD1 (6 bases). V lost 7 bases to trimming and J lost 0 bases, with 12 bases between them. The CDR3 is 14 amino acids. Germline V gene data show CDR1 as SGHAT and CDR2 as FQNNGV. This CDR3 reads CASNNREMNTEAFF. Written as DNA, the CDR3 is TGTGCCAGCAACAACAGGGAGATGAACACTGAAGCTTTCTTT. Full variable domain (outside the CDR3, taken from reference TRBV11-2 and TRBJ1-1): EAGVAQSPRYKIIEKRQSVAFWCNPISGHATLYWYQQILGQGPKLLIQFQNNGVVDDSQLPKDRFSAERLKGVDSTLKIQPAKLEDSAVYLCASNNREMNTEAFFGQGTRLTVV.

This clonotype was seen repeatedly, ten times or more. The chain uses TRBV6-6 and TRBJ2-1; no reliable D call. CDR3 length equals 16 residues. The V end lost 0 bases, the J end lost 8 bases, and 17 bases lay between the germline ends. CDR1 MNHNY and CDR2 SVGAGI come from the germline V gene (reference sequence). This chain's CDR3 is CASSYSTSGSGHEQFF. Written as DNA, the CDR3 is TGTGCCAGCAGTTACTCGACATCGGGTTCTGGGCATGAGCAGTTCTTC.

This clonotype was counted many times. The V gene is TRBV6-4, the J gene TRBJ1-2; unclear D gene. This CDR3 spans 14 amino acids. Germline-derived CDR1 and CDR2 are MRHNA and SNTAGT. Trimming left V 0 bases short and J 6 bases short, with 11 bases between. The CDR3 protein is CASSDSGRVNGYTF. CDR3 DNA: TGTGCCAGCAGTGACTCAGGGCGGGTTAATGGCTACACCTTC.

The chain employs TRBV19 and TRBJ1-2; 7 positions agree with TRBD1. Trimming cost V 7 bases and J 8 bases; bases outside gene matches: 16. Germline values: CDR1 LNHDA, CDR2 SQIVND (reference sequence). The CDR3 contains 15 residues. CDR3 DNA: TGTGCCAGTACTCTTGACGGACAGGTTCCCGGGGGCTACACCTTC. The encoded protein is CASTLDGQVPGGYTF.

A few counts support this clonotype. The V and J genes are TRBV20-1 and TRBJ2-7; 13 positions match TRBD2. The CDR3 covers 13 residues. Germline V gene data show CDR1 as DFQATT and CDR2 as SNEGSKA (reference sequence). The V segment lost 5 bases and the J segment 6 bases; nucleotides outside the gene matches: 4. The CDR3 DNA is TGCAGTGCTCCTTGGACTAGCGGGAGCGAGCAGTACTTC. Protein sequence: CSAPWTSGSEQYF.

This clonotype was counted many times. The gene calls are TRBV10-3 and TRBJ1-2; D perhaps matches TRBD1 (5 bases). Germline V gives CDR1 ENHRY, CDR2 SYGVKD. With 0 bases removed from V and 4 bases from J, the gap between germline ends came to 12 bases. The CDR3 loop spans 15 amino acids. As DNA, the CDR3 is TGTGCCATCAGTGAGTCTAGTGGGGGAATCTATGGCTACACCTTC. Amino acid sequence: CAISESSGGIYGYTF.

This clonotype was detected a few times. V gene TRBV5-5 combines with J gene TRBJ2-7; no reliable D call. V dropped 5 bases and J dropped 7 bases, with 10 bases sitting between them. The germline gives CDR1 SGHKS, CDR2 YYEKEE (reference sequence). This CDR3 spans 11 amino acids. The CDR3 DNA sequence: TGTGCCAGCAGGTTGAACTTGGAGCAGTACTTC. Its translation is CASRLNLEQYF.

The chain joins TRBV24-1 to TRBJ2-1; 8 bases are shared with TRBD2. Germline V gene lookup returns CDR1 KGHDR and CDR2 SFDVKD. The CDR3 is made up of 15 amino acids. J gave up 5 bases and V 3 bases, and 5 bases lay outside the gene matches. Here the CDR3 reads CATSDSGGWDNEQFF. The CDR3 DNA follows: TGTGCCACCAGTGATAGCGGGGGCTGGGACAATGAGCAGTTCTTC.

This clonotype was picked up many times. This chain joins TRBV6-1 and TRBJ1-1; D ambiguous. This CDR3 spans 13 amino acids. Trimming left V 2 bases short and J 3 bases short, with 7 bases between. Germline V gene lookup returns CDR1 MNHNS and CDR2 SASEGT. CDR3 in amino acids: CASSERQDTEAFF. The CDR3 nucleotides are TGTGCCAGCAGTGAACGGCAGGACACTGAAGCTTTCTTT.

In this sample, this clonotype turned up many times. The gene calls are TRBV2 and TRBJ1-2, with D unresolved. Germline V gene sequence: CDR1 SNHLY, CDR2 FYNNEI. The CDR3 covers 14 residues. The V end was cut by 4 bases, the J end by 2 bases, with 11 bases between. This CDR3 reads CASSGLTVNYGYTF. In DNA form, the CDR3 reads TGTGCCAGCAGTGGCCTCACAGTCAACTATGGCTACACCTTC.

This clonotype was recorded at least ten times. This chain uses TRBV7-9 with TRBJ2-7; possible D gene TRBD1, 5 bases. The CDR3 consists of 16 residues. Germline CDR1 SEHNR, CDR2 FQNEAQ (reference sequence). V lost 2 bases and J lost 1, with 15 bases in between. CDR3 nucleotide sequence: TGTGCCAGCAGCTTAAGGGGTAGTGACGGATCCTACGAGCAGTACTTC. As protein: CASSLRGSDGSYEQYF.

This clonotype was observed a few times. V gene TRBV3-1 combines with J gene TRBJ2-5; D possibly corresponds to TRBD1 (5 bases). Trimming removed 2 bases from V and 4 bases from J, with 11 bases in between. Germline lookup yields CDR1 LGHDT and CDR2 YNNKEL (reference sequence). The CDR3 spans 14 residues. CDR3 nucleotides: TGTGCCAGCAGCCAAAAGGGGTCCATAGAGACCCAGTACTTC. Protein product: CASSQKGSIETQYF.

CDR3: CASSEFGRPGNTIYF. The CDR3 DNA reads as TGTGCCAGCAGTGAATTCGGCCGGCCTGGAAACACCATATATTTT. The rearrangement joins TRBV6-1 to TRBJ1-3; D gene ambiguous. The CDR3 has 15 residues. Germline V gives CDR1 MNHNS, CDR2 SASEGT. Trimming took 2 bases from V and 2 from J, leaving 10 bases between them.

In its sample, this clonotype was seen many times. The rearrangement uses TRBV15 and TRBJ2-1; D is ambiguous. V lost 5 bases to trimming and J lost 8 bases, with 7 bases between them. Germline lookup yields CDR1 LNHNV and CDR2 YYDKDF (reference sequence). The CDR3 covers 11 residues. The CDR3 bases are TGTGCCACCAGCTCATGGTATGAGCAGTTCTTC. Translating gives CATSSWYEQFF.

This rearrangement joins TRBV30 to TRBJ2-5; tentative D call: TRBD2 (5 bases). CDR3 size: 14 residues. V was pared by 2 bases and J by 5 bases, with 15 bases between. The germline gives CDR1 GTSNPN, CDR2 SVGIG (reference sequence). Here the CDR3 reads CAWSPLHRGETQYF. The CDR3 coding sequence is TGTGCCTGGAGTCCCTTACACAGAGGGGAGACCCAGTACTTC.

This clonotype has at least ten counts. One junction end disagrees with the germline gene, perhaps due to a read error. The chain uses TRBV2 and TRBJ2-5; D possibly corresponds to TRBD1 (6 bases). Germline CDR1 SNHLY, CDR2 FYNNEI. This CDR3 contains 11 residues. This chain's CDR3 is CAEARGEAQYF. The CDR3 DNA reads TGTGCCGAAGCCAGGGGAGAGGCCCAGTACTTC.

To note about this clonotype: This may be a read error, as it is one base from a much larger clone. The V and J genes are TRBV10-2 and TRBJ2-7; 11 nucleotides line up with TRBD2. CDR1 and CDR2 (germline): WSHSY, SAAADI. The CDR3 is 16 residues long. CDR3 DNA sequence: TGCGCCAGCAGTGGGAAACTAGCGGGAGAACCCTACGAGCGGTACTTC. It yields the protein CASSGKLAGEPYERYF.

This clonotype was recorded a few times. V usage is TRBV27 and J usage is TRBJ1-5; maybe TRBD1 (5 bases). Trimming stripped 6 bases from V and 2 bases from J, with 14 bases between. CDR3 length equals 15 residues. Per the germline V gene, CDR1 is MNHEY and CDR2 is SMNVEV (reference sequence). The CDR3 region is CASRLFTGGNQPQHF. Here the CDR3 DNA reads TGTGCCAGCAGACTCTTCACGGGGGGCAATCAGCCCCAGCATTTT.

This clonotype was detected a few times. V usage is TRBV6-2 or TRBV6-3 and J usage is TRBJ2-3; 10 positions match TRBD1. This CDR3 contains 15 residues. V shed 4 bases and J 5 bases; nucleotides not matched to a gene: 6. The germline gives CDR1 MNHEY, CDR2 SVGEGT. CDR3 coding DNA: TGTGCCAGCAGTTCTCCGGGACAGGGGAGAGATACGCAGTATTTT. Encoded protein: CASSSPGQGRDTQYF.

This clonotype has only a few counts. The rearrangement links TRBV6-1 to TRBJ2-5; 7 positions agree with TRBD2. The CDR3 sequence is 14 residues long. The V segment lost 6 bases and the J segment 2 bases; nucleotides outside the gene matches: 6. CDR1 is MNHNS, CDR2 SASEGT, per germline. CDR3 coding DNA: TGTGCCAGCAGCCTACTCGGGGGGCAAGAGACCCAGTACTTC. Encoded protein: CASSLLGGQETQYF.